This TCR beta chain was retrieved from a study of cytomegalovirus exposure and HLA in healthy donors. Study outcomes and limitations: Subsequent analysis of the approximately 130 validation repertoires found a tendency for first-cohort TCR clusters to co-occur. TCR sequences were mostly rare, though some public TCRs occurred in many donors.

Trimming cost V 10 bases and J 7 bases; bases outside gene matches: 6. The CDR3 sequence is 13 residues long. Germline assignment: CDR1 LNHDA and CDR2 SQIVND (reference sequence). The data were produced by immunoSEQ multiplex PCR, yet TCRdb's version contains in-frame clones alone and is incomplete. The table records approximately 160,000 clones, about four fifths of them present only once. Concerning this clone itself: Its antigen is undetermined.

This TCR was sampled from a young man in good health and CMV-seropositive. The chain employs TRBV19 and TRBJ1-5; 11 bases are a match to TRBD1. Sample: PBMCs. As DNA, the CDR3 is TGTGCCACCTCGGACAGGGGGCGACAGCCCCAGCATTTT. This translates into CATSDRGRQPQHF.